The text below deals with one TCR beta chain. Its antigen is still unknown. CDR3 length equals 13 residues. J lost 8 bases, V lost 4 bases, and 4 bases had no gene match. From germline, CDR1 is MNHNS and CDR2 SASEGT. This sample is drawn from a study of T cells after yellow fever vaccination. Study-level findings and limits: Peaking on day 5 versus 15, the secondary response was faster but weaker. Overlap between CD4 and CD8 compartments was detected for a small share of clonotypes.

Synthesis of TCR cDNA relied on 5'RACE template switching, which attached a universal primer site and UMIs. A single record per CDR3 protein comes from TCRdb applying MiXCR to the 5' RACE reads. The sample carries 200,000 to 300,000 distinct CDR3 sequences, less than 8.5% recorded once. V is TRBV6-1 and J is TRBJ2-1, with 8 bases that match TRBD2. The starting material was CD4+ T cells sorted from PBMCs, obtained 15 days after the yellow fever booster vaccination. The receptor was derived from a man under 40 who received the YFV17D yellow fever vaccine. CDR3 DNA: TGTGCCAGCAGTGCGAGCGGGAGCGATGAGCAGTTCTTC. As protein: CASSASGSDEQFF.